This T cell receptor (beta chain) was obtained from a study of T cells in localized non-small cell lung cancer. Study-level results: The tumor had only one region sequenced, so heterogeneity remains possible. Among the top 100 tumor clones, a median around 57 appeared in adjacent lung. Adjacent uninvolved lung tissue had the highest T cell clonality, exceeding tumor.

Germline-derived CDR1 and CDR2 are SGHDT and YYEEEE. The germline V and J ends were trimmed by 4 bases and 1 base, with 11 bases remaining between them. This CDR3 is 14 amino acids long. Comment on this clone: As yet, its antigen is unknown.

Profiling relied on immunoSEQ multiplex PCR, and the TCRdb table lists in-frame clones only, not all of them. This sample carries about 82,000 clones, 80% of them seen once, and the ten largest clones take roughly 21%. Sequenced here: PBMCs, sampled before any cancer treatment. This chain uses TRBV5-6 with TRBJ1-1; D uncertain. This TCR derives from a man aged 35 to 69 with stage II squamous cell lung carcinoma. The CDR3 protein is CASSVGYSNTEAFF. CDR3 DNA sequence: TGTGCCAGCAGCGTGGGCTACTCGAACACTGAAGCTTTCTTT.